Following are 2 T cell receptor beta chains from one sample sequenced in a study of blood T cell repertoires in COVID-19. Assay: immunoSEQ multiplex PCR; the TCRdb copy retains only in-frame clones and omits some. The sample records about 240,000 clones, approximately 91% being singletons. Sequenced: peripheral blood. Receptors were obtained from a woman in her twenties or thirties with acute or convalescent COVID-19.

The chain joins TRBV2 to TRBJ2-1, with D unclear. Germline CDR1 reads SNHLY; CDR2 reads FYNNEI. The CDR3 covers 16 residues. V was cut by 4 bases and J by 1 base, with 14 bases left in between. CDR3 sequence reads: CASSVPRGMSYNEQFF. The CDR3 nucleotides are TGTGCCAGCAGTGTTCCTCGCGGCATGTCCTACAATGAGCAGTTCTTC.

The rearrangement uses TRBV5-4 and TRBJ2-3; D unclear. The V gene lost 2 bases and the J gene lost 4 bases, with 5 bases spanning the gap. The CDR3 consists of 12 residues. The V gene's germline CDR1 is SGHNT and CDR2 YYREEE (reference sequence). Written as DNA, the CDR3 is TGTGCCAGCAGCTTTCGTCCAGATACGCAGTATTTT. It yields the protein CASSFRPDTQYF.